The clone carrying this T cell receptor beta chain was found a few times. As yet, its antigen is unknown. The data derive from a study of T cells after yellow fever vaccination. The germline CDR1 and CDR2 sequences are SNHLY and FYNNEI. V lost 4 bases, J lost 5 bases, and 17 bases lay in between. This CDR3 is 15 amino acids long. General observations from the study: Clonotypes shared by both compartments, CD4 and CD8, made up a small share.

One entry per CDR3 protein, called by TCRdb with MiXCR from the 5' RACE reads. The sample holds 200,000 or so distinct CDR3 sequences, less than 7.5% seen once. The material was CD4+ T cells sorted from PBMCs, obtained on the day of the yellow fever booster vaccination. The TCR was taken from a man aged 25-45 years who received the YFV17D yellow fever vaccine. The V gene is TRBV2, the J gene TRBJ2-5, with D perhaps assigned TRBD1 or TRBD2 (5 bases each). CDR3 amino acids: CASSVQGAPGETQYF. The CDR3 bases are TGTGCCAGCAGTGTCCAGGGAGCCCCCGGGGAGACCCAGTACTTC.